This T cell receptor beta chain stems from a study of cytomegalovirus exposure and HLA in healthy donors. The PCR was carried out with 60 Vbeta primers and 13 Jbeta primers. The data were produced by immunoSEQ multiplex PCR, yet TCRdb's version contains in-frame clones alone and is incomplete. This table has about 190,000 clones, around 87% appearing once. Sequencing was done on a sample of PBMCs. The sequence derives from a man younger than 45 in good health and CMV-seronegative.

The CDR3 coding sequence is TGTGCCAGCTCACAGGGACTAGCGGGCGGTCGCACAGATACGCAGTATTTT. Protein product: CASSQGLAGGRTDTQYF. The chain recombines TRBV18 with TRBJ2-3; 12 positions match TRBD2. CDR1 and CDR2 from the germline V gene are KGHSH and LQKENI. Germline trimming cut 4 bases from V and 1 base from J; bases unmatched to any gene: 6. The CDR3 is made up of 17 amino acids.